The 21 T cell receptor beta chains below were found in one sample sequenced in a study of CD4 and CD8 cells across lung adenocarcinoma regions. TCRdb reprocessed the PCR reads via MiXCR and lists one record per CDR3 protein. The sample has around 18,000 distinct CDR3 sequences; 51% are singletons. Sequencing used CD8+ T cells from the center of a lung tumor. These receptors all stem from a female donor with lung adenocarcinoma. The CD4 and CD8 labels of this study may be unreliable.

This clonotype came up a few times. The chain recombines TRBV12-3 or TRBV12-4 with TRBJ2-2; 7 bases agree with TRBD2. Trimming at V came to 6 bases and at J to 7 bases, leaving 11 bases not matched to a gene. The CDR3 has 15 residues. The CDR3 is CASRAAGRGGGELFF. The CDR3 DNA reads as TGTGCCAGCAGGGCCGCCGGTCGCGGGGGCGGGGAGCTGTTTTTT.

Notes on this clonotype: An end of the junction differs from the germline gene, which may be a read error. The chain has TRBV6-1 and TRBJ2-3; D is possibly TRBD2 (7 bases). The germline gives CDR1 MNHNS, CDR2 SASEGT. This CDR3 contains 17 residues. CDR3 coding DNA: TGTGCCAGCAGTGAGGGGGGCGGGGGCCGGGACCAAGATACGCAGTATTTC. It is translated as CASSEGGGGRDQDTQYF.

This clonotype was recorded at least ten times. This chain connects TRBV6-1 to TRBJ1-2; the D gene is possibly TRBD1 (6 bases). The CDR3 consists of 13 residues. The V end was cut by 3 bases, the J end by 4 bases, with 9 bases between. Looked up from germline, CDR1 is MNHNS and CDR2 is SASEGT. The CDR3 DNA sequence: TGTGCCAGCAGTGATGGACAGTCCTATGGCTACACCTTC. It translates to CASSDGQSYGYTF.

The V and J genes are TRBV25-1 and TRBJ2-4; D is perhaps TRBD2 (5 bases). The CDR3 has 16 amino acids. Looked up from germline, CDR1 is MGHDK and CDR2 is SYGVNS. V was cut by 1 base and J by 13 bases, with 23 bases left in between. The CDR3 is CASSESLLGAKNTQYF. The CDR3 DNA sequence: TGTGCCAGCAGTGAATCGCTGCTGGGAGCCAAAAACACGCAGTACTTC. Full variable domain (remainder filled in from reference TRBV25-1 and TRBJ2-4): EADIYQTPRYLVIGTGKKITLECSQTMGHDKMYWYQQDPGMELHLIHYSYGVNSTEKGDLSSESTVSRIRTEHFPLTLESARPSHTSQYLCASSESLLGAKNTQYFGAGTRLSVL.

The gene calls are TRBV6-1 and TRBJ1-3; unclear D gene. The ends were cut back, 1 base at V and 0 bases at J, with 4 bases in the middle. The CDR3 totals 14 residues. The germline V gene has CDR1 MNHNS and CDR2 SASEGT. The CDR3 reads CASSEGGSGNTIYF. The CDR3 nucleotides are TGTGCCAGCAGTGAAGGGGGCTCTGGAAACACCATATATTTT.

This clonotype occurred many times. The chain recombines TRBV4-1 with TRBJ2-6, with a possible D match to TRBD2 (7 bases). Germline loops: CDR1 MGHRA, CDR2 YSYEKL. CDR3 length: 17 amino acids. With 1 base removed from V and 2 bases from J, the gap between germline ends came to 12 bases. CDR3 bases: TGCGCCAGCAGCCAAGGGGGAGGGGGACCTGGGGCCAACGTCCTGACTTTC. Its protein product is CASSQGGGGPGANVLTF.

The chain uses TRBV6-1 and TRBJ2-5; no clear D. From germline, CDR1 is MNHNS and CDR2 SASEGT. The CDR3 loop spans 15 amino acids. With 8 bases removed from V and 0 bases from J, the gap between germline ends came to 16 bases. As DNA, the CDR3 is TGTGCCAGCGAGAAACAGCTTTGGTACCAAGAGACCCAGTACTTC. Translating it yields CASEKQLWYQETQYF.

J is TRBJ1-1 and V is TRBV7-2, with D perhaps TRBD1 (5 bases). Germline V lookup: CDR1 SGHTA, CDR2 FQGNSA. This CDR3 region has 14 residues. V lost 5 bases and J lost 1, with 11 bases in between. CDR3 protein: CASSHQTGNTEAFF. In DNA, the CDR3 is TGTGCCAGCAGCCACCAAACAGGGAACACTGAAGCTTTCTTT.

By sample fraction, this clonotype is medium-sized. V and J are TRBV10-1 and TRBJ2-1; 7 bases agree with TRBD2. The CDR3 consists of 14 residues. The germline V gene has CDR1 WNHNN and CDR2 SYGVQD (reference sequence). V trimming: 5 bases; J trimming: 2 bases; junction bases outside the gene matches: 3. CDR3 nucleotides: TGCGCCAGCAGTACCGGGACTACCTACAATGAGCAGTTCTTC. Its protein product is CASSTGTTYNEQFF.

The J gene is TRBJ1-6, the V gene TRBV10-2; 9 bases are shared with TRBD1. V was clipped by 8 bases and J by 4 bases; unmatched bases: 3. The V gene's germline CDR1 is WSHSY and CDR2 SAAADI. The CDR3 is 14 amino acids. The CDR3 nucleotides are TGCGCCAGCGGGGGACAGGGATATAATTCACCCCTCCACTTT. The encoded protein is CASGGQGYNSPLHF.

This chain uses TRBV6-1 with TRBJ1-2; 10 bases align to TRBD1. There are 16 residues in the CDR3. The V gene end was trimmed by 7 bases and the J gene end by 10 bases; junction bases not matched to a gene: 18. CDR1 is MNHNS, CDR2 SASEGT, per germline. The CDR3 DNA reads TGTGCCAGCACCCTGACAGGGGGCGGAAACTTTCGGGACTACACCTTC. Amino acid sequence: CASTLTGGGNFRDYTF.

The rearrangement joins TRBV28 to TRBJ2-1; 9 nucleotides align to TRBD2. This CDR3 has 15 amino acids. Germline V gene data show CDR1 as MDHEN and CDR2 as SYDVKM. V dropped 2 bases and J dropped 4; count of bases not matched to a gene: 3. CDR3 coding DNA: TGTGCCAGCAGTTTAGGCGGGAGGGTATACAATGAGCAGTTCTTC. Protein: CASSLGGRVYNEQFF.

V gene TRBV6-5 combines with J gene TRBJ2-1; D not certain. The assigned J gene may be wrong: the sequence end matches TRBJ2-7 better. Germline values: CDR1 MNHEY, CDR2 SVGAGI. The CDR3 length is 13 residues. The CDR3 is CASSYSYLDEQYF. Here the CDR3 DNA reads TGTGCCAGCAGTTACTCTTATTTGGACGAGCAGTACTTC.

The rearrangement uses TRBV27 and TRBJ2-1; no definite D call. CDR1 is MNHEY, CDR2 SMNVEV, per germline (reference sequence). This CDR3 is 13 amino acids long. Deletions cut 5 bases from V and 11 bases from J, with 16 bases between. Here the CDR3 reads CASSGSAEIKQFF. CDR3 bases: TGTGCCAGCAGTGGCTCGGCGGAGATAAAGCAGTTCTTC.

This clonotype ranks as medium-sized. CDR3 nucleotides: TGTGCCAGCAGTCCGACCGGACGGACTGAGCAGTTCTTC. Its translation is CASSPTGRTEQFF. This rearrangement joins TRBV27 to TRBJ2-1; no clear D. V dropped 5 bases and J dropped 9 bases, with 14 bases sitting between them. In germline, CDR1 is MNHEY, CDR2 SMNVEV (reference sequence). The CDR3 has 13 amino acids.

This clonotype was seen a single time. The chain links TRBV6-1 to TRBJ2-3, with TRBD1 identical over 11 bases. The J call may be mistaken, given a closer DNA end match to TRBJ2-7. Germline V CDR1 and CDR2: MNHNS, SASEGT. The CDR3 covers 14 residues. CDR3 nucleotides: TGTGCGGGCACCCGGACAGGGGGCCCAGAGACGCAGTACTTC. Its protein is CAGTRTGGPETQYF.

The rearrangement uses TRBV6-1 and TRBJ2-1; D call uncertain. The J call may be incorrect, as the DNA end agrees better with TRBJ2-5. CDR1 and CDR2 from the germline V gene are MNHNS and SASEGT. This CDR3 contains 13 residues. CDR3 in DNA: TGTGCCAGCAGCCGTTCGTTGGAGGAGACCCAGTACTTC. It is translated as CASSRSLEETQYF.

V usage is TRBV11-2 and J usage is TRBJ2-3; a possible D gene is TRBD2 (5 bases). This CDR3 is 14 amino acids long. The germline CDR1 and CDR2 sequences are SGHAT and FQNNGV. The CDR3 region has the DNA TGTGCGGGCCTGGTGGCTCCGAGCACCGGGGCGCAGTATTTT. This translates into CAGLVAPSTGAQYF. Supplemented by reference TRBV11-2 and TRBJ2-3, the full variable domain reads EAGVAQSPRYKIIEKRQSVAFWCNPISGHATLYWYQQILGQGPKLLIQFQNNGVVDDSQLPKDRFSAERLKGVDSTLKIQPAKLEDSAVYLCAGLVAPSTGAQYFGPGTRLTVL.

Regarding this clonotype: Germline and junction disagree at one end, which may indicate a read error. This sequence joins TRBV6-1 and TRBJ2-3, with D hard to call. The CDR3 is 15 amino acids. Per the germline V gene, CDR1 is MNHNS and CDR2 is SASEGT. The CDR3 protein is CASGDGRSVPETQYF. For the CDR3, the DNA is TGTGCCAGCGGTGACGGCAGAAGCGTCCCAGAGACGCAGTATTTT.

In nucleotides, the CDR3 is TGTGCCAGCGGTAGCTCGGCCGGGACAGGGGGAAAAGGCTACACCTTC. As protein: CASGSSAGTGGKGYTF. This chain joins TRBV12-3 or TRBV12-4 and TRBJ1-2, with 11 bases aligning to TRBD1. CDR3 length: 16 amino acids. With V trimmed by 8 bases and J by 8 bases, 16 bases remained unmatched.

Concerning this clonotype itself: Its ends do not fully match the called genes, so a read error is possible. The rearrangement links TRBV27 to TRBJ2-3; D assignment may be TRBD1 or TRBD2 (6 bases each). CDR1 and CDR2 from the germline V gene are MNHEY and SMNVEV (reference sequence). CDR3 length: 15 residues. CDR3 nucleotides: TGTGCCAGGGGTTTCGGGGGCCCTGACAAAGATACCCAGTATTTC. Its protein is CARGFGGPDKDTQYF.